Shown below are 17 T cell receptor beta chains from a single sample sequenced in a study of regulatory T cells in long-lasting Graves disease. Time point: newly diagnosed GD, antithyroid drugs for less than 3 months. PBMC RNA was the source of the TCR library. In building TCR beta libraries, iRepertoire HTBI primers were used together with Arm-PCR of CDR3 regions. MiXCR, applied by TCRdb to the multiplex PCR reads, yields one record per CDR3 protein. The table lists about 400,000 distinct CDR3 sequences, about 15% of them singletons. These data also featured in a second study, about T cells in Graves' hyperthyroidism and ophthalmopathy.

The starting material was peripheral blood mononuclear cells (PBMCs), obtained at new diagnosis, from a patient treated with antithyroid drugs. Receptors were obtained from a woman aged 40 to 50 with Graves disease.

This clonotype was recorded at least ten times. The rearrangement joins TRBV20-1 to TRBJ2-3; 7 bases are a match to TRBD2. With 6 bases clipped from V and 2 bases from J, the junction kept 8 bases outside the gene matches. The CDR3 runs to 14 residues. Germline CDR1 reads DFQATT; CDR2 reads SNEGSKA (reference sequence). Here the CDR3 DNA reads TGCAGTGCCCCGGTACGGGAGGACACAGATACGCAGTATTTT. Amino acids: CSAPVREDTDTQYF.

The J gene is TRBJ2-1, the V gene TRBV7-3, with 9 bases aligning to TRBD2. Germline-derived CDR1 and CDR2 are SGHTA and FQGTGA. CDR3 length: 17 residues. V shed 1 base, J shed 6 bases, and the junction held 10 bases outside the gene matches. CDR3 nucleotides: TGTGCCAGCAGCTTAATAGGAGCCGGCGGGAGGGCCAATGAGCAGTTCTTC. Protein: CASSLIGAGGRANEQFF.

J is TRBJ2-3 and V is TRBV7-3; a weak D match, TRBD2 (6 bases). Germline-derived CDR1 and CDR2 are SGHTA and FQGTGA. CDR3 length equals 16 residues. V dropped 4 bases and J dropped 5 bases, with 19 bases sitting between them. CDR3 sequence: CASSSLAGTLGDTQYF. The CDR3 DNA is TGTGCCAGCAGCTCCTTGGCGGGAACCCTGGGAGATACGCAGTATTTT.

The chain employs TRBV12-3 or TRBV12-4 and TRBJ2-7, with D hard to call. This CDR3 has 12 residues. V lost 6 bases and J lost 4, with 10 bases in between. The CDR3 DNA reads TGTGCCAGCAGATCCCTCGGGTACGAGCAGTACTTC. Amino acids: CASRSLGYEQYF.

The chain employs TRBV19 and TRBJ2-5, with 7 positions matching TRBD1. Per the germline V gene, CDR1 is LNHDA and CDR2 is SQIVND (reference sequence). The ends lost 3 bases at V and 7 bases at J; junction bases unmatched: 14. The CDR3 length is 16 residues. CDR3 DNA: TGTGCCAGTAGTATTACCCAGGGGGTGGGGTTTGTGACCCAGTACTTC. Translation: CASSITQGVGFVTQYF.

This clonotype was observed at least ten times. The chain combines TRBV12-3 or TRBV12-4 with TRBJ2-5; perhaps TRBD2 as D (6 bases). The CDR3 consists of 13 residues. Deletions cut 6 bases from V and 4 bases from J, with 12 bases between. The CDR3 coding sequence is TGTGCCAGCAGGGGGGGAAGCCGAGAGACCCAGTACTTC. Translation: CASRGGSRETQYF.

The gene calls are TRBV6-2 or TRBV6-3 and TRBJ2-3, with no clear D. The DNA end is a closer match to TRBJ1-5, so the J assignment may be wrong. Germline V lookup: CDR1 MNHEY, CDR2 SVGEGT. The CDR3 totals 15 residues. In DNA, the CDR3 is TGTGCCAGCAGTGTGAGCGGGCACAGCACAGATACGCAGCATTTT. Its protein is CASSVSGHSTDTQHF.

Many counts were recorded for this clonotype. This chain uses TRBV14 with TRBJ2-7; D gene unclear. This CDR3 is 15 amino acids long. V was pared by 5 bases and J by 0 bases, with 14 bases between. CDR1 and CDR2 from the germline V gene are SGHDN and FVKESK. For the CDR3, the DNA is TGTGCCAGCAGCTTTCGGTCCACGTTCTCCTACGAGCAGTACTTC. As protein: CASSFRSTFSYEQYF.

This clonotype has more than one count but fewer than ten. CDR3: CASSYGRNNEKLFF. Written as DNA, the CDR3 is TGTGCCAGCAGTTACGGGCGGAATAATGAAAAACTGTTTTTT. V and J are TRBV6-5 and TRBJ1-4; D unclear. V was cut by 2 bases and J by 4 bases, with 8 bases left in between. The CDR3 loop spans 14 amino acids. Germline V gene sequence: CDR1 MNHEY, CDR2 SVGAGI.

Comment on this clonotype: A read error is likely here: a far larger clone is one base away. The V call is TRBV28, the J call TRBJ2-7, with 8 bases fitting TRBD1. This CDR3 has 13 residues. Germline V lookup: CDR1 MDHEN, CDR2 SYDVKM. The V and J ends lost 6 bases and 6 bases, in that order; junction bases with no gene match: 7. The CDR3 nucleotides read TGTGCCAGCAGGACTACAGGGGGAAGCGAGCAGTACTTC. Its protein is CASRTTGGSEQYF.

In this sample, this clonotype turned up a few times. V is TRBV18 and J is TRBJ2-7; 8 bases line up with TRBD1. Trimming took 5 bases from V and 5 from J; bases not matched to a gene: 14. Germline-derived CDR1 and CDR2 are KGHSH and LQKENI. CDR3 length: 16 residues. CDR3: CASSVKRQGSFHEQYF. The CDR3 bases are TGTGCCAGCTCAGTAAAAAGACAGGGGAGCTTCCACGAGCAGTACTTC.

This clonotype was picked up many times. V is TRBV20-1 and J is TRBJ2-2; D perhaps matches TRBD1 (6 bases). Germline CDR1 and CDR2: DFQATT and SNEGSKA (reference sequence). The ends were cut back, 0 bases at V and 5 bases at J, with 16 bases in the middle. The CDR3 runs 16 residues. CDR3 residues: CSARDWAQGLTGELFF. In DNA, the CDR3 is TGCAGTGCTAGAGATTGGGCCCAGGGGCTAACCGGGGAGCTGTTTTTT.

Comments on this clonotype: A junction end diverges from the germline sequence, so it may reflect a read error. The chain recombines TRBV11-2 with TRBJ2-7, with no clear D. Germline V gives CDR1 SGHAT, CDR2 FQNNGV. The CDR3 extends over 13 amino acids. For the CDR3, the DNA is TGCGCCAGCAGCCAAGTTCTTAGGGACGAGCAGTACTTC. Its protein is CASSQVLRDEQYF.

This clonotype was detected many times. The chain employs TRBV12-5 and TRBJ2-1; TRBD2 matches at 11 bases. CDR1 is LGHNT, CDR2 FRNRAP, per germline. The CDR3 is 16 residues long. Trimming at V came to 6 bases and at J to 4 bases, leaving 8 bases not matched to a gene. In DNA, the CDR3 is TGTGCTAGTGGCCCCGGACTAGCGGGTCAATACAATGAGCAGTTCTTC. Amino acids: CASGPGLAGQYNEQFF.

This clonotype was seen many times. The rearrangement uses TRBV12-3 or TRBV12-4 and TRBJ1-6, with TRBD1 identical over 8 bases. The ends lost 6 bases at V and 6 bases at J; junction bases unmatched: 1. CDR3 length: 13 amino acids. The CDR3 here is CASRTGVNSPLHF. The CDR3 nucleotides are TGTGCCAGCAGGACAGGGGTTAATTCACCCCTCCACTTT.

This clonotype came up many times. The genes are TRBV5-1 and TRBJ2-1, with unresolved D. The CDR3 sequence is 14 residues long. The ends were cut back, 4 bases at V and 6 bases at J, with 14 bases in the middle. CDR1 and CDR2 (germline): SGHRS, YFSETQ. The CDR3 is CASSPRKPGNEQFF. The CDR3 region has the DNA TGCGCCAGCAGCCCCAGGAAGCCCGGCAATGAGCAGTTCTTC.

The table lists this clonotype with a few counts. The chain couples TRBV9 to TRBJ1-1; D is ambiguous. This CDR3 region has 15 residues. Per germline, CDR1 SGDLS and CDR2 YYNGEE. The V end lost 4 bases, the J end lost 5 bases, and 18 bases lay between the germline ends. CDR3: CASSKGGTPGTEAFF. CDR3 sequence (DNA): TGTGCCAGCAGCAAGGGCGGAACCCCGGGGACTGAAGCTTTCTTT.